This T cell receptor (beta chain) was profiled in a study of STAT5B mutations in CD4+ large granular lymphocyte leukemia. V lost 2 bases, J lost 3 bases, and 7 bases lay in between. Germline V gives CDR1 MDHEN, CDR2 SYDVKM. This CDR3 has 14 amino acids. Study observations and caveats: 8/27 top patient clones versus 2/35 control clones were TRBV06-family. Higher CD4+ than CD8+ T-LGLL clonality might reflect small sample size.

On this clone itself: Its target is unknown.

Sequencing was at survey level. Authors' methods: A productive frequency of 2.59 x 10-5 was the lowest detectable. Repertoires were generated with immunoSEQ multiplex PCR, while TCRdb's copy carries only in-frame clones and drops some. The V and J calls and clone size were taken over from that table, and D and trimming were inferred from the DNA. This sample yields around 34,000 clones, of which almost 85% are seen a single time; approximately 1.3% belongs to the top ten. The sequence came from a human donor in good health. Sequencing was done on a sample of CD4+ T cells from blood buffy coats. The chain employs TRBV28 and TRBJ1-4; D perhaps matches TRBD1 (5 bases). The CDR3 spells CASSLGASNEKLFF. For the CDR3, the DNA is TGTGCCAGCAGTTTAGGGGCCTCTAATGAAAAACTGTTTTTT.